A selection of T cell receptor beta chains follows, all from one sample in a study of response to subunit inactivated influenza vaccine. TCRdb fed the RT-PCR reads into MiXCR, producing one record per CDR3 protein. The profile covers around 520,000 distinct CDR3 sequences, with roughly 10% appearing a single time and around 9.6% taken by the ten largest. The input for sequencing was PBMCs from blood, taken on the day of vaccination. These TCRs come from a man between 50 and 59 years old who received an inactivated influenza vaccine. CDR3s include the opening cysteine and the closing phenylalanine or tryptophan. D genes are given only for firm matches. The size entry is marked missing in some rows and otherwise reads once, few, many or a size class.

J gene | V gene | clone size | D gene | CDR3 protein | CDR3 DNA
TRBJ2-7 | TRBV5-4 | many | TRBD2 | CASSLSSGGGRQYF | TGTGCCAGCAGCTTATCAAGCGGGGGGGGAAGACAGTACTTC
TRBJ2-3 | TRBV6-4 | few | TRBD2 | CASSDGRGGRGDTQYF | TGTGCCAGCAGTGACGGGCGGGGGGGCCGAGGAGATACGCAGTATTTT
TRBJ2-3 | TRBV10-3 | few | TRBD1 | CAISPKTGADTQYF | TGTGCCATCAGTCCCAAGACAGGGGCAGATACGCAGTATTTT
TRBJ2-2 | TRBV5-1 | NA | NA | CASSLNGRELFF | TGCGCCAGCAGCTTGAATGGAAGGGAGCTGTTTTTT
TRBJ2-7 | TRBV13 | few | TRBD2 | CASSPGGGSRSYEQYF | TGTGCCAGCAGCCCTGGAGGCGGGAGTAGGAGCTACGAGCAGTACTTC
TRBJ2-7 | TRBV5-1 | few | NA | CASSLDPTYEQYF | TGCGCCAGCAGCTTGGATCCAACCTACGAGCAGTACTTC
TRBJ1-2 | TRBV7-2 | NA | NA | CASSRKAVPASLNGYTF | TGTGCCAGCAGCCGAAAGGCGGTCCCGGCCTCTCTAAATGGCTACACCTTC
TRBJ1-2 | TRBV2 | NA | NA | CASSDWRAYGYTF | TGTGCCAGCAGTGATTGGCGAGCCTATGGCTACACCTTC
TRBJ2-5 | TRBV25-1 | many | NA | CASSAGQKETQYF | TGTGCCAGCAGTGCAGGCCAAAAAGAGACCCAGTACTTC
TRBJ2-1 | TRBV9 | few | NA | CASSSHGDRSSYNEQFF | TGTGCCAGCAGCTCCCACGGAGACAGGTCATCCTACAATGAGCAGTTCTTC
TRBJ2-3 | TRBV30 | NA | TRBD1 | CAWTGGSDTQYF | TGTGCCTGGACAGGGGGCTCAGATACGCAGTATTTT
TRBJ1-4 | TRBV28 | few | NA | CASRWKQGASAKLFF | TGTGCCAGCAGATGGAAACAGGGTGCCTCGGCAAAACTGTTTTTT
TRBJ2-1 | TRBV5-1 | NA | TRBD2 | CASSTTSGSDEQFF | TGCGCCAGCAGCACGACTAGCGGGTCTGATGAGCAGTTCTTC
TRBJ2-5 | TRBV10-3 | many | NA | CAISGGAETQYF | TGTGCCATCAGTGGAGGGGCAGAGACCCAGTACTTC
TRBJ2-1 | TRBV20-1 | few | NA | CSVPWYNNEQFF | TGCAGTGTTCCGTGGTATAACAATGAGCAGTTCTTC
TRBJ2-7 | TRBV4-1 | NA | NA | CACSQDRSSRNSYEQYF | TGCGCCTGCAGCCAAGATCGATCTAGTCGGAACTCCTACGAGCAGTACTTC
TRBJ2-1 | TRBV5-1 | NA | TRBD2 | CASSFASGGSYNEQFF | TGCGCCAGCAGCTTTGCTAGCGGGGGGTCCTACAATGAGCAGTTCTTC
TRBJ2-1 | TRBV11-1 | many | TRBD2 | CASSETGTSGQSLYNEQFF | TGTGCCAGCAGCGAGACCGGGACTAGCGGGCAGTCCCTATACAATGAGCAGTTCTTC
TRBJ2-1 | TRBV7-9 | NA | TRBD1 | CASSLAGTGMDEQFF | TGTGCCAGCAGCTTAGCAGGGACAGGGATGGATGAGCAGTTCTTC
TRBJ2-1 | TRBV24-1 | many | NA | CATSPGWNEQFF | TGTGCCACCAGTCCGGGTTGGAATGAGCAGTTCTTC